This entry features one T cell receptor beta chain sequence. This entry is derived from a study of monozygotic twins with inflammatory bowel disease. Germline CDR1 reads LGHNA; CDR2 reads YNFKEQ. This CDR3 spans 15 amino acids. Both the TCRalpha cDNA and the TCRbeta cDNA were taken through two nested PCRs, lasting about 17 and 10 cycles. Each CDR3 protein gets one entry in TCRdb, which reprocessed the 5' RACE reads and gives no DNA. The repertoire table contains some 330,000 distinct CDR3 sequences. This TCR was sampled from a human donor with ulcerative colitis or Crohn's disease, or a healthy co-twin of an affected twin (not recorded which). Sequencing was done on a sample of blood. This rearrangement joins TRBV4-2 to TRBJ2-1; TCRdb designates TRBD2, a call that cannot be tested without DNA. The CDR3 protein is CASSQEAAAYNEQFF.